This TCR beta chain was recorded in a study of OX40 agonist ivuxolimab in advanced cancers. Germline V gives CDR1 SGHAT, CDR2 FQNNGV. The CDR3 has 14 amino acids. V lost 5 bases to trimming and J lost 3 bases, with 13 bases between them. Using immunoSEQ multiplex PCR, the repertoire was profiled, and TCRdb retains in-frame clones only, with some absent. Of about 69,000 clones in the sample, over 75% were seen once. This receptor was taken from an adult with an advanced solid tumor such as melanoma, head and neck, liver or kidney cancer. The V gene is TRBV11-2, the J gene TRBJ2-5; tentative D call: TRBD2 (6 bases). Sequencing was performed on CD4+ or CD8+ T cells sorted from blood, taken in a trial of the OX40 agonist ivuxolimab. In nucleotides, the CDR3 is TGTGCCAGCAGCCTCGGAGGGCTGGAAGAGACCCAGTACTTC. This encodes CASSLGGLEETQYF.